Each of the 5 T cell receptor beta chains below was sequenced from the same sample in a study of T-cell memory formation after mild COVID-19. TCRdb re-called the 5' RACE reads with MiXCR, one entry per CDR3 protein. The sample has fewer than 300,000 distinct CDR3 sequences, about a sixth seen once. Sequencing was performed on PBMCs or a T cell subset sorted from them (not recorded which). The source of these receptors is a man aged 18 to 30 who had mild COVID-19 (a few samples of this study predate the infection). Cell type and time point are not known.

This clonotype was seen only a few times. The chain recombines TRBV10-2 with TRBJ2-3; maybe TRBD2 (6 bases). The CDR3 consists of 15 residues. Trimming stripped 2 bases from V and 2 bases from J, with 11 bases between. In germline, CDR1 is WSHSY, CDR2 SAAADI. Here the CDR3 reads CASSEPGLHTDTQYF. CDR3 DNA: TGCGCCAGCAGTGAGCCGGGACTCCACACAGATACGCAGTATTTT.

The table lists this clonotype with a few counts. The V call is TRBV12-3 or TRBV12-4, the J call TRBJ2-1; TRBD2 might be the D (5 bases). The CDR3 spans 13 residues. Trimming shortened V by 6 bases and J by 5 bases, and 11 bases separated the two germline ends. CDR3 in DNA: TGTGCCAGCAGGGGAGACTTTAACAATGAGCAGTTCTTC. Its translation: CASRGDFNNEQFF.

This rearrangement joins TRBV7-2 to TRBJ1-2; 7 nucleotides line up with TRBD1. The ends lost 0 bases at V and 5 bases at J; junction bases unmatched: 6. The CDR3 has 15 residues. Germline CDR1 reads SGHTA; CDR2 reads FQGNSA. CDR3 DNA: TGTGCCAGCAGCTTAGCGGAGCAGGGGGAGTATGGCTACACCTTC. The encoded protein is CASSLAEQGEYGYTF.

The J gene is TRBJ1-5, the V gene TRBV6-1; a possible D gene is TRBD1 (5 bases). Germline lookup yields CDR1 MNHNS and CDR2 SASEGT. CDR3 length: 14 amino acids. Trimming pared 5 bases from V and 5 bases from J, leaving 13 bases between. CDR3 sequence: CASSYPGGDQPQHF. The CDR3 bases are TGTGCCAGCAGTTACCCGGGGGGAGATCAGCCCCAGCATTTT.

Only a few counts were recorded for this clonotype. The rearrangement joins TRBV9 to TRBJ1-6, with D perhaps matching TRBD1 (5 bases). Germline V gene lookup returns CDR1 SGDLS and CDR2 YYNGEE. V lost 0 bases and J lost 8, with 21 bases in between. The CDR3 has 18 residues. CDR3: CASSVDVDWGRTDSPLHF. The CDR3 DNA sequence: TGTGCCAGCAGCGTAGATGTTGATTGGGGACGGACGGATTCACCCCTCCACTTT.